The clone carrying this T cell receptor beta chain was seen a handful of times. These data originate in a study of blood T cell repertoires in COVID-19. Looking at the study overall: Whether acute or convalescent, the COVID-19 samples came from the United States, Italy and Spain. Sources were T cells, B-cell-depleted T cells, or PBMCs; the material itself was cDNA or gDNA.

The V gene's germline CDR1 is SGHTA and CDR2 FQGNSA. CDR3 length: 14 residues. Trimming removed 3 bases at V and 4 bases at J, with 12 bases between. In the source study's methods: Amplifying reference gene primers gave estimates of nucleated cell counts. Measured with immunoSEQ multiplex PCR; TCRdb has only the in-frame clones, and not every one. That table gives V, J and clone size, and the DNA gave D and trimming. Of approximately 290,000 clones in the sample, approximately 86% were seen once. This receptor was identified in a man aged 18 to 29 with active or convalescent COVID-19. The chain carries TRBV7-2 and TRBJ2-5, with D perhaps TRBD2 (6 bases). The material sequenced was peripheral blood. The chain's CDR3 is CASSFTGAGETQYF. The CDR3 DNA follows: TGTGCCAGCAGCTTTACGGGAGCGGGAGAGACCCAGTACTTC.